This record covers a single T cell receptor beta chain. Its matching antigen is unknown. This PCR relied on a set of 60 Vbeta primers and 13 Jbeta primers. Produced via immunoSEQ multiplex PCR; TCRdb's table is partial and in-frame only. The table has about 140,000 clones, 83% seen once. This entry belongs to a study of cytomegalovirus exposure and HLA in healthy donors. Study observations and caveats: Several top significant clusters appeared, in a later analysis, to be linked to common viral pathogens.

The sequenced sample was PBMCs. The source of this sequence is a man between 35 and 55 years old in good health and CMV-seronegative.

The CDR3 region is CASSIPDRAGNTIYF. The CDR3 DNA sequence: TGTGCCAGTAGTATTCCGGACAGGGCTGGAAACACCATATATTTT. The genes are TRBV19 and TRBJ1-3; 8 positions match TRBD1. The CDR3 is 15 amino acids. The V gene's germline CDR1 is LNHDA and CDR2 SQIVND (reference sequence). The V gene end was trimmed by 3 bases and the J gene end by 2 bases; junction bases not matched to a gene: 3.